This TCR beta chain was identified in a study of T cell responses to AZD1222 COVID-19 vaccine. Study findings and constraints: Baseline seropositivity occurred in only a handful of AZD1222 recipients. Elevations in Spike-specific TCR breadth and depth followed administration of two AZD1222 doses.

About this clone: As yet, its antigen is unknown.

The CDR3 runs 17 residues. The junction had 11 bases not matched to a gene; V was cut back by 3 bases and J by 1 base. Looked up from germline, CDR1 is LNHDA and CDR2 is SQIVND (reference sequence). Libraries were prepared by immunoSEQ multiplex PCR; TCRdb keeps only in-frame clonotypes and omits some of them. This sample has some 47,000 clones; 75% to 85% occur once, and the top ten carry about 50%. The clonotype comes from an adult in good health. J is TRBJ1-1 and V is TRBV19, with 7 bases that match TRBD1. Sequenced material: peripheral blood, taken on day 0 of AZD1222 vaccination. CDR3 in amino acids: CASSIEAGGLKNTEAFF. The CDR3 region has the DNA TGTGCCAGTAGTATCGAGGCAGGGGGTTTAAAGAACACTGAAGCTTTCTTT.